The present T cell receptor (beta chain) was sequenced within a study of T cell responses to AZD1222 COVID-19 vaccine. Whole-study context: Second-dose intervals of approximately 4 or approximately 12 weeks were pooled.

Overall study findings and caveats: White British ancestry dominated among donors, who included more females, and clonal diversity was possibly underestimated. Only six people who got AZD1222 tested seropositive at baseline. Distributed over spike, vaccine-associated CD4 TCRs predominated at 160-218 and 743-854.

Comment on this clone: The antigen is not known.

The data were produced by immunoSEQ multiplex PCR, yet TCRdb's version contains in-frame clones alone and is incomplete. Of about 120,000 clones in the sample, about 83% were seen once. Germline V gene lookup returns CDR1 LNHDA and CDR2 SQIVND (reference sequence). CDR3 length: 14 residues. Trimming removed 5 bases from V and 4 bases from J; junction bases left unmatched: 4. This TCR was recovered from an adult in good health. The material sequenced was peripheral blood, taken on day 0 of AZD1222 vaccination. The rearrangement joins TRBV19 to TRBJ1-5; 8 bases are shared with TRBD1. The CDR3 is CASSYRGGNQPQHF. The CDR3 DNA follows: TGTGCCAGTAGTTACAGGGGGGGGAATCAGCCCCAGCATTTT.